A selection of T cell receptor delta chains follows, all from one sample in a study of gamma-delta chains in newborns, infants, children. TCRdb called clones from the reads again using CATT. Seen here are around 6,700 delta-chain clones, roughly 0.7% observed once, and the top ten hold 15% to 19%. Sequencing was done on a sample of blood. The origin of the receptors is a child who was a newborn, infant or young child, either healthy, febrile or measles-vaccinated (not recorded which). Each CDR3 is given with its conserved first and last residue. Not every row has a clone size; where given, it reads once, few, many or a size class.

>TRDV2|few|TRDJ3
CACDPFPPYLGNNIMDSSWDTRQMFF
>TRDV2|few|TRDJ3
CACDTGGYKSSWDTRQMFF
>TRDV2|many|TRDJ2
CACDTVGATLTAQLFF
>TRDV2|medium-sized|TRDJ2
CACDPISLTAQLFF
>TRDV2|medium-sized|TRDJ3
CACDTVLGESSWDTRQMFF
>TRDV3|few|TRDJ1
CALGAPGGYTTDKLIF
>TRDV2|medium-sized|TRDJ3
CACDTGGYASWDTRQMFF
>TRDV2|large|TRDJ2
CACDTVGSTGGSAQLFF
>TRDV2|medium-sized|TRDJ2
CACDAWGIRVTAQLFF
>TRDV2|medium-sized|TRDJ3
CACDTLGGGSSWDTRQMFF
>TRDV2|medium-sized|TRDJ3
CACDKVVSWDTRQMFF
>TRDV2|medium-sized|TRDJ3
CACDTAGITTWDTRQMFF
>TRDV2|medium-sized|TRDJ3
CACDTVSWDTRQMFF
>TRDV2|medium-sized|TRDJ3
CACDGIHSSWDTRQMFF
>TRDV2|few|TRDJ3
CACDTVRSGSWGTRQMFF
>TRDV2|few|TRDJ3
CACDVLGDTHSWDTRQMFF
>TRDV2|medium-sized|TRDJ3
CACDTLLGDMSWDTRQMFF
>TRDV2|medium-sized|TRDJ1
CACDTWGIRDDKLIF
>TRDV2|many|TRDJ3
CACDNTGGYRSWDTRQVFF
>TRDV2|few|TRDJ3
CAFTVLGDISSSWDTRQVFF
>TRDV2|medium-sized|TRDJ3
CACDGIRSSWDTRQMFF
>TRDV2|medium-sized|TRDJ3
CACDTAGGGWDTRQMFF
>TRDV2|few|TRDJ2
CACDTLGAALTAQLFF
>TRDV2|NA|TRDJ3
CACDTGYFSSWDARQMFF
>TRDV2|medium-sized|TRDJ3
CACDTVGDPGSWDTRQMFF
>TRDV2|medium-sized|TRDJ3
CACDTADYWGFPSWDTRQMFF
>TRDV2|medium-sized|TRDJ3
CACDTMGDHYSWDTRQMFF
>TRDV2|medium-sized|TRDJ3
CACDTGGYSSWDTRQMFF
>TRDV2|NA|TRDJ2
CACDTLGDTSLTAQLFF
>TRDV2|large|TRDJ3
CACDTGGYFSWDTRQMFF
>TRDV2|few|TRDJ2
CACDTLFLLGDTDLTAQPFF
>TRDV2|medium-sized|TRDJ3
CACDTVGDWDTRQMFF
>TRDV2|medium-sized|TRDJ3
CACDTFTGGPLTWDTRQMFF
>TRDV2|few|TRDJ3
CACDTTTGGLGSWDTRQMFF
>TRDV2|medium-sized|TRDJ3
CACDYWGIGDTRQMFF
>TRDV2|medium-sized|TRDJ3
CACDTVLGSSWDTRQMFF
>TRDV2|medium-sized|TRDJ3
CACDQYWGIRCRDTRQMFF
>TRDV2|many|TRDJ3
CARDSTGRYSWDTRQMFF
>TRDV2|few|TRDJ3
CACDQLTGGYAWDTRQMFF
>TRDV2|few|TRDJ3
CACAGLRGPWDARQMFF
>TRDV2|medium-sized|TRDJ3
CACEVLGRSWDTRQMFF
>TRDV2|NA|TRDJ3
CACDTVVLGDTPSSWDTRRMFF
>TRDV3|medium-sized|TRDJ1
CAPWGIPDKLIF
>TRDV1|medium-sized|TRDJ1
CALGEHWGIDKLIF
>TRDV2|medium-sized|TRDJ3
CACDTTGDSWDTRQMFF
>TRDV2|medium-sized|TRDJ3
CACDTWGTSSWDTRQMFF
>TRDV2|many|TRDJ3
CACDTVDGGYADRDTRQMFF
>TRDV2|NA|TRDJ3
CACDTVRGILKSWDTRQMFF
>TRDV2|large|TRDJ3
CACDKILGDTWDTRQMFF
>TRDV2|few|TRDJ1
CACDTVQAGGYKLIF
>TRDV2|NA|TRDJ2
CACDLLGATLTAQLFF